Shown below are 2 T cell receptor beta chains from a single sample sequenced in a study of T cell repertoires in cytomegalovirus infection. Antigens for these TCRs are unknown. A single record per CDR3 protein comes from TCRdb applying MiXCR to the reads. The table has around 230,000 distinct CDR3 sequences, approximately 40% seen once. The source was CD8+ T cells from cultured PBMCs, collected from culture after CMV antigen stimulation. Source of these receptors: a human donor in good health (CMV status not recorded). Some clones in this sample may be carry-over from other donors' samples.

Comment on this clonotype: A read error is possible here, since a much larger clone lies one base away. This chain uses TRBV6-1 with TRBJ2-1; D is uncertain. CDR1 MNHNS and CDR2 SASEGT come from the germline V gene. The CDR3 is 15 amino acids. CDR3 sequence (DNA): TGTGCCAGCAAGGAAGACCCCGACTCCCACAATGAGCAGTTCTTC. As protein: CASKEDPDSHNEQFF.

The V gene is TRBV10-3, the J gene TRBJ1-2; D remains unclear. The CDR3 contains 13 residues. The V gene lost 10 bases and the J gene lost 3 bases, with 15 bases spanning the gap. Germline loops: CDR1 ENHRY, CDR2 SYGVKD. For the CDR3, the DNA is TGTGCCAGCTACCCCGGGAACCACTATGGCTACACCTTC. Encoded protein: CASYPGNHYGYTF.